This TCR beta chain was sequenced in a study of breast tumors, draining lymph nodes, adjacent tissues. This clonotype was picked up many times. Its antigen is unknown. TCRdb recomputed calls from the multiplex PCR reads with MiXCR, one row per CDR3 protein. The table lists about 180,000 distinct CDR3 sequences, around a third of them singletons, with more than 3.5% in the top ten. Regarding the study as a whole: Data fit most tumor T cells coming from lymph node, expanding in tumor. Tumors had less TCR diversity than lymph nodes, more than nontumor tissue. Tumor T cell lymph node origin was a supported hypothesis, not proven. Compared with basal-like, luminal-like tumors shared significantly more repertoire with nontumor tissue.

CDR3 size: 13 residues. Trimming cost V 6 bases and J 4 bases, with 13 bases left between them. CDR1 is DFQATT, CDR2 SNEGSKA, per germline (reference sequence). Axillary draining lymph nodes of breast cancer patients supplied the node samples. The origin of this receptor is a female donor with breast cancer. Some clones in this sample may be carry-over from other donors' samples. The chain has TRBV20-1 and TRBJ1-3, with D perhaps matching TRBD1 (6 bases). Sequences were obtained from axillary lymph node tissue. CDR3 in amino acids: CSARGGRGNTIYF. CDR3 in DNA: TGCAGTGCCCGGGGGGGGCGCGGAAACACCATATATTTT.